The 15 T cell receptor beta chains below were found in one sample sequenced in a study of beta chain features in type 1 diabetes. Findings and limits, study-wide: Type 1 diabetes patients had TCRB CDR3s that were shorter (moderately but significantly so) in all four CD4+ subsets.

These TCRs' antigens remain unknown. The isolated RNA, all of it, was reverse transcribed, so expressed TCRB transcripts were what got sequenced. TCRdb's copy holds only in-frame clones and misses some; the assay was immunoSEQ multiplex PCR. The sample yields roughly 340,000 clones, 10% to 15% seen once. Sequencing used naive CD4+ T cells from blood. The receptors originated from a woman younger than 35 with type 1 diabetes.

This clone has a handful of counts. V and J are TRBV29-1 and TRBJ2-7; D is undetermined. CDR1 and CDR2 from the germline V gene are SQVTM and ANQGSEA. V lost 2 bases to trimming and J lost 3 bases, with 5 bases between them. The CDR3 consists of 11 residues. The CDR3 DNA is TGCAGCGTTGAATACAGCTACGAGCAGTACTTC. Amino acid sequence: CSVEYSYEQYF.

This clone came up a few times. This chain links TRBV30 with TRBJ1-1; unclear D gene. Germline assignment: CDR1 GTSNPN and CDR2 SVGIG (reference sequence). Trimming stripped 2 bases from V and 5 bases from J, with 12 bases between. CDR3 size: 13 residues. CDR3 sequence: CAWSPRGRTEAFF. The CDR3 bases are TGTGCCTGGAGTCCCCGGGGAAGAACTGAAGCTTTCTTT.

This clone was counted only a few times. At the DNA level, this CDR3 is encoded by other sequences in the same sample as well. The chain is built from TRBV18 and TRBJ2-5; D gene ambiguous. The V gene lost 2 bases and the J gene lost 1 base, with 5 bases spanning the gap. The V gene's germline CDR1 is KGHSH and CDR2 LQKENI. The length of the CDR3 is 13 residues. This CDR3 reads CASSPGSQETQYF. CDR3 coding DNA: TGTGCCAGCTCACCAGGCTCCCAAGAGACCCAGTACTTC.

This clone turned up a few times. CDR3 nucleotides: TGTGCCAGCAGCCCCGCGGCTAACTATGGCTACACCTTC. Its translation is CASSPAANYGYTF. The chain joins TRBV7-9 to TRBJ1-2; D unclear. The CDR3 totals 13 residues. Germline CDR1 and CDR2: SEHNR and FQNEAQ (reference sequence). Trimming pared 5 bases from V and 0 bases from J, leaving 7 bases between.

This chain uses TRBV6-5 with TRBJ2-2; D is perhaps TRBD1 (5 bases). Trimming removed 4 bases at V and 9 bases at J, with 12 bases between. This CDR3 contains 13 residues. Germline V CDR1 and CDR2: MNHEY, SVGAGI. In DNA, the CDR3 is TGTGCCAGCAGTTCCAGAAGGGGCCGGGAGCTGTTTTTT. Encoded protein: CASSSRRGRELFF.

The table lists this clone with a few counts. The V and J genes are TRBV5-1 and TRBJ2-2, with D maybe TRBD2 (6 bases). The CDR3 totals 15 residues. CDR1 and CDR2 from the germline V gene are SGHRS and YFSETQ. V lost 4 bases to trimming and J lost 4 bases, with 14 bases between them. DNA of the CDR3: TGCGCCAGCAGCCCTAGCGTCCTAGCCACCGGGGAGCTGTTTTTT. Its translation: CASSPSVLATGELFF.

This clone was found a few times. The gene calls are TRBV11-2 and TRBJ2-4; 8 nucleotides agree with TRBD1. Germline values: CDR1 SGHAT, CDR2 FQNNGV. The V gene end was trimmed by 5 bases and the J gene end by 0 bases; junction bases not matched to a gene: 6. The length of the CDR3 is 16 residues. For the CDR3, the DNA is TGTGCCAGCAGCCTCAGGACAGGGCTAGCCAAAAACATTCAGTACTTC. This gives the protein CASSLRTGLAKNIQYF.

The chain combines TRBV2 with TRBJ1-1; TRBD1 is a possible D gene (6 bases). This CDR3 is built from 14 residues. Trimming removed 5 bases from V and 3 bases from J, with 13 bases in between. Germline V lookup: CDR1 SNHLY, CDR2 FYNNEI. Here the CDR3 reads CASSLTGRDTEAFF. The CDR3 DNA follows: TGTGCCAGCAGTCTAACAGGGAGGGACACTGAAGCTTTCTTT.

This clone was observed a few times. The CDR3 nucleotides are TGTGCCAGCAGTGATACCCTAGCGGGTCACTATGAGCAGTTCTTC. It translates to CASSDTLAGHYEQFF. The chain has TRBV2 and TRBJ2-1; 8 bases map to TRBD2. This CDR3 has 15 amino acids. Per germline, CDR1 SNHLY and CDR2 FYNNEI. The V segment lost 3 bases and the J segment 8 bases; nucleotides outside the gene matches: 9.

This clone was seen a few times. This chain joins TRBV7-2 and TRBJ1-5; possible D gene TRBD1, 6 bases. The V end lost 5 bases, the J end lost 8 bases, and 13 bases lay between the germline ends. The CDR3 contains 13 residues. Germline CDR1 is SGHTA and CDR2 is FQGNSA. The CDR3 sequence is CASSAQGSKPQHF. CDR3 in DNA: TGTGCCAGCAGCGCACAGGGTAGCAAGCCCCAGCATTTT.

J is TRBJ1-5 and V is TRBV7-9; D call uncertain. Germline V gene sequence: CDR1 SEHNR, CDR2 FQNEAQ (reference sequence). This CDR3 has 14 residues. Trimming removed 5 bases at V and 0 bases at J, with 8 bases between. CDR3 DNA: TGTGCCAGCAGCAGCGGGGATAGCAATCAGCCCCAGCATTTT. This translates into CASSSGDSNQPQHF.

V gene TRBV30 combines with J gene TRBJ1-1, with TRBD1 identical over 9 bases. Germline V gives CDR1 GTSNPN, CDR2 SVGIG (reference sequence). V dropped 5 bases and J dropped 11; count of bases not matched to a gene: 12. CDR3 length: 13 residues. This chain's CDR3 is CAWGGTGRGGAFF. CDR3 nucleotides: TGTGCCTGGGGGGGGACAGGGCGGGGTGGTGCTTTCTTT.

There are a few counts of this clone. The CDR3 region is CASSQDPRYEQYF. DNA of the CDR3: TGCGCCAGCAGCCAAGATCCCCGCTACGAGCAGTACTTC. V gene TRBV4-3 combines with J gene TRBJ2-7; D call uncertain. Germline CDR1 LGHNA, CDR2 YSLEER. The germline V and J ends were trimmed by 0 bases and 3 bases, with 6 bases remaining between them. The CDR3 covers 13 residues.

This chain joins TRBV15 and TRBJ1-5, with D uncertain. The CDR3 extends over 13 amino acids. Germline CDR1 is LNHNV and CDR2 is YYDKDF (reference sequence). V shed 5 bases and J shed 0 bases, with 5 bases lying between them. The DNA of the CDR3 is TGTGCCACCAGCCTTAATAGCAATCAGCCCCAGCATTTT. Translated, it gives CATSLNSNQPQHF.

Remarks on this clone: Different DNA sequences within this sample yield the same CDR3. The chain carries TRBV20-1 and TRBJ2-7, with 7 bases matching TRBD1. The CDR3 covers 11 residues. With 3 bases clipped from V and 4 bases from J, the junction kept 0 bases outside the gene matches. Germline assignment: CDR1 DFQATT and CDR2 SNEGSKA (reference sequence). The CDR3 region is CSASRGYEQYF. CDR3 in DNA: TGCAGTGCTAGCAGGGGGTACGAGCAGTACTTC.